The source of this T cell receptor beta chain is a study of early T cells in non-severe SARS-CoV-2 infection. There are 17 residues in the CDR3. The germline V and J ends were trimmed by 0 bases and 0 bases, with 15 bases remaining between them. The germline gives CDR1 MNHEY, CDR2 SVGEGT. The table lists this clonotype with a count of one. Unique molecular identifiers were attached to individual cDNA molecules. Each CDR3 protein is one row after TCRdb ran MiXCR on the 5' RACE reads. The profile shows fewer than 85,000 distinct CDR3 sequences, about a sixth of them singletons. The chain is built from TRBV6-2 or TRBV6-3 and TRBJ2-7; D is uncertain. The TCR originated in an adult who was a healthcare worker with PCR-confirmed SARS-CoV-2 infection or an uninfected control (not recorded which). Input material: whole blood. CDR3 DNA sequence: TGTGCCAGCAGTTACTCGTGGAAAGTTAGGAGCTCCTACGAGCAGTACTTC. It specifies CASSYSWKVRSSYEQYF.